This note documents a single T cell receptor (beta chain) sequence. Its antigen is still unknown. Method: immunoSEQ multiplex PCR; TCRdb's copy keeps in-frame clones and lacks some. This table holds 30,000 to 35,000 clones, about 88% found once. This entry is derived from a study of regulatory dendritic cells for organ transplantation. Broader study findings: Memory CD8+ clonal expansion seemed more limited with regulatory than mature dendritic cells. Between individuals, the alloreactive memory CD8+ T cell pool differed considerably. Memory T cells were less diverse than naive, with memory CD8+ most oligoclonal.

Germline CDR1 MNHEY, CDR2 SVGAGI. Trimming left V 5 bases short and J 6 bases short, with 14 bases between. The CDR3 extends over 15 amino acids. The sequence was obtained from a human donor in good health. The sample was naive CD4+ T cells from blood. Specified subset: CD45RA+ naive T cells. This chain connects TRBV6-5 to TRBJ1-6, with D perhaps TRBD1 (6 bases). The CDR3 bases are TGTGCCAGCAGTCGCAGGGGACGGGGTAATTCACCCCTCCACTTT. Amino acid sequence: CASSRRGRGNSPLHF.